This T cell receptor (beta chain) is drawn from a study of blood T cells in healthy people across ages. This clonotype was found a few times. Its antigen is still unknown. A read error may account for a junction end that differs from germline. CDR3 length: 14 amino acids. CDR1 is MNHEY and CDR2 is SMNVEV in the germline V gene (reference sequence). Next came a second PCR, run for about 7 to 11 cycles, which used a sample-barcoded 5' primer along with a J-beta primer mix. TCRdb called the 5' RACE reads again in MiXCR, with one record for every CDR3 protein. This sample has hundreds of thousands of distinct CDR3 sequences, with nearly 25% found just once. Study outcomes and limitations: Naive T cell percentage strongly correlated with TCR beta diversity.

The sample was also linked to a second study, of T cells of mothers and their children.

This chain links TRBV27 with TRBJ1-4; a weak D match, TRBD1 (6 bases). Sequences were obtained from blood. The clonotype was recovered from a boy between 10 and 17 years old in good health. The CDR3 region has the DNA TGCGCCAGCAGTTGGGGGGGCGCTGAAGAAAAACTGTTTTTT. This codes for CASSWGGAEEKLFF.